This TCR beta chain was sequenced in a study of regulatory T cells in long-lasting Graves disease. The study's findings and limits: With a few thousand shared public clonotypes, persistent patients exceeded new patients, who shared about a thousand. Lower TCR diversity characterized persistent Graves' patients relative to newly diagnosed patients.

This clonotype was seen only a few times. The antigen is unknown. The V gene's germline CDR1 is DFQATT and CDR2 SNEGSKA (reference sequence). V was clipped by 0 bases and J by 6 bases, with 8 bases between them. The CDR3 consists of 12 residues. Arm-PCR with iRepertoire HTBI primers amplified the CDR3 regions for these TCR beta libraries. A single record per CDR3 protein comes from TCRdb applying MiXCR to the multiplex PCR reads. The profile shows approximately 290,000 distinct CDR3 sequences, 22% of them singletons. This sample's time point: persistent/refractory GD, antithyroid drugs over 5 years with positive TRAb. RNA extracted from PBMCs served as the sequencing template. Graves' disease diagnosis used American Thyroid Association guidelines.

The receptor was isolated from a female donor with Graves disease. The chain has TRBV20-1 and TRBJ1-1; unclear D gene. The material was peripheral blood mononuclear cells (PBMCs), obtained when the disease was refractory, from a patient treated with antithyroid drugs. The CDR3 sequence: CSAREGWSEAFF. Written as DNA, the CDR3 is TGCAGTGCTAGAGAAGGATGGTCTGAAGCTTTCTTT.